This paragraph reports one T cell receptor (beta chain). As yet, its antigen is unknown. Each patient was aged 18 to 65 and had newly diagnosed hyperthyroidism of under 2 months' duration. The investigators amplified TCR beta CDR3 regions from RNA transcripts. The TCR CDR3 was amplified in a first-round RT-PCR using the HTBI primer set. TCRdb independently ran MiXCR on the multiplex PCR reads; one entry per CDR3 protein. The table lists 600,000 or so distinct CDR3 sequences, 46% of them singletons. The sample belongs to a study of T cells in Graves' hyperthyroidism and ophthalmopathy. In germline, CDR1 is LNHNV, CDR2 YYDKDF (reference sequence). The CDR3 runs to 14 residues. V lost 5 bases, J lost 5 bases, and 7 bases stayed unmatched. Findings of the study overall: Ophthalmopathy was model-predicted a median about 6.7 months pre-onset. Most expanded thyroid clonotypes above 0.001 also appeared in blood.

This sequence joins TRBV15 and TRBJ2-7, with TRBD1 identical over 9 bases. This clonotype was obtained from a woman aged 18-29 years with Graves' hyperthyroidism. Sequencing input: peripheral blood or thyroid tissue (not recorded which). The CDR3 sequence: CATSPGQGTDEQYF. As DNA, the CDR3 is TGTGCCACCAGCCCCGGACAGGGGACCGACGAGCAGTACTTC.